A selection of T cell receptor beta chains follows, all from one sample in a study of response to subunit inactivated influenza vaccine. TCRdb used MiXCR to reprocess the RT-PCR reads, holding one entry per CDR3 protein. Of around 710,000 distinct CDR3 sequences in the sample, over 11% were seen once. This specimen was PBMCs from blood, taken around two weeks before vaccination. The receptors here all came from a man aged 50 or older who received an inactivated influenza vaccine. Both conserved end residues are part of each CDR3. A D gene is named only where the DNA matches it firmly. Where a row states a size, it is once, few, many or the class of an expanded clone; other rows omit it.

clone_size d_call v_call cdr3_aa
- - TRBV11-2 CASSLGGTVSYEQYF
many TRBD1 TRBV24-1 CATSDARQGDYGYTF
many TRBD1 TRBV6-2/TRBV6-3 CATGQGDSPLHF
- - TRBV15 CATSRARVRWDEKLFF
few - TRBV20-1 CSASRSSSSYEQYF
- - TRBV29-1 CSVGVQVSEAFF
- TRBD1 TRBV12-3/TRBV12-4 CASSSRDRNEQYF
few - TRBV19 CASSIGGLGADTQYF
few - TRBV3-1 CASSQIRISGNEQFF
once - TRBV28 CASSPGRGIQLTNEKLFF
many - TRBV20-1 CSARTTTDTQYF
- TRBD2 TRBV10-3 CAIRVAGVGSGELFF
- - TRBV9 CASSVAGRPSGGYTF
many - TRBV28 CASSGGDLANYGYTF
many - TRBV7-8 CASSFQRTYEQYF
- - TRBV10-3 CAISESDTRKQFF
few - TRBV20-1 CSARGPGNGAFF
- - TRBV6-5 CASSWTAGAQPQHF
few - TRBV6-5 CASSYNPGIGTYEQYF
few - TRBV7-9 CASSKPQGAKNIQYF
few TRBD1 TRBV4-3 CASSRDGTGFMNTEAFF
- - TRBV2 CASSLDCSNQPQHF
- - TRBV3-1 CASSQLRGRSTDTQYF
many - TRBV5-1 CASSLATWGMDHEQFF
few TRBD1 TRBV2 CASSRPGGSRSGYTF
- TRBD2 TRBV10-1 CASSKQSGGNNEQFF
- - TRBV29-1 CSVEGPGEQETQYF
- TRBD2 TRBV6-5 CASSYPLSSGTLGEQYF
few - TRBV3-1 CASSPGQSMYNEKLFF
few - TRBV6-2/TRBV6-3 CASSYSHQDSNTEAFF
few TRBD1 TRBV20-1 CSANTGVRDNEQFF
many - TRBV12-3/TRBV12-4 CASSLVVGETQYF
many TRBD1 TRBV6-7 CASSYRDRQNTEAFF
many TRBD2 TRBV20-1 CSARGTSGGLRDEQFF
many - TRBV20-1 CSARPPLFYQETQYF
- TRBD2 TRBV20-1 CSASASGPYNEQFF
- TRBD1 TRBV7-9 CASSLVGQGVQETQYF
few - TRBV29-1 CSVEDPTASYNEQFF
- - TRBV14 CASSYFAAGSGELFF
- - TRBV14 CASSQESGTEAFF
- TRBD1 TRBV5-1 CASSFRQGRTDTQYF
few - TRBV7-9 CASSSGSNYGYTF
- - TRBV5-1 CASTIGGSSGNTIYF
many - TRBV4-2 CASSGTGTASYEQYF
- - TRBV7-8 CASSLRSRETQYF
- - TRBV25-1 CASSECTGICEQFF
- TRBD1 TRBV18 CASSSGQDRQNQPQHF
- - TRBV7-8 CASSPGEGNLLYNEQFF
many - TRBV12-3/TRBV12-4 CASSHAAREAFF
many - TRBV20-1 CSAGQQNQPQHF
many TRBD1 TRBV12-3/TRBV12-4 CASTLRDRGALHF
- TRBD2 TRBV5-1 CASSLEGTSGTDTQYF
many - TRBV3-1 CASSQWESSYNSPLHF
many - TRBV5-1 CASSLLDITAEQYF
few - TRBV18 CASTRDSNTDTQYF
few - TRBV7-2 CASSLNRNTDTQYF
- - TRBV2 CASTREGGEQYF
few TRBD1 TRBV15 CATSGSTGEGYEQYF